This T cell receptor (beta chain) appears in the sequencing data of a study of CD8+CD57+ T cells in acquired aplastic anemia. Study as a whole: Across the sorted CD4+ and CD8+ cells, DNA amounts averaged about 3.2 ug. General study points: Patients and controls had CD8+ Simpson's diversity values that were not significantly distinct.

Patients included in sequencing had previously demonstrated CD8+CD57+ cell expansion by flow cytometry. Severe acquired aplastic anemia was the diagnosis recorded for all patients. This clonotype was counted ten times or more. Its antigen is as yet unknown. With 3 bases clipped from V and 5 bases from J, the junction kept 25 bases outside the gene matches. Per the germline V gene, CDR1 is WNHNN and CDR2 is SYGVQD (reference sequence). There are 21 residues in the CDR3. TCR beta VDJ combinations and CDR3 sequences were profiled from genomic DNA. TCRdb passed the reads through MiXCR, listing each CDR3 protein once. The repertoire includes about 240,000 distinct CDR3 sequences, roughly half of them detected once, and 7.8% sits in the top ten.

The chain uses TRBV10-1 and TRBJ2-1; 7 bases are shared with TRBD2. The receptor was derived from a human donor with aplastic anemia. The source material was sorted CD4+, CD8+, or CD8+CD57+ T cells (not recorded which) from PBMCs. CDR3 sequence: CASSDWVPRGTLVWANNEQFF. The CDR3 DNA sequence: TGCGCCAGCAGTGATTGGGTCCCGCGGGGGACGCTTGTTTGGGCAAACAATGAGCAGTTCTTC.